The clone carrying this T cell receptor beta chain was detected a few times. Its antigen is not known. The entry originates in a study of T cells in Graves' hyperthyroidism and ophthalmopathy. The CDR3 extends over 15 amino acids. Trimming removed 3 bases at V and 4 bases at J, with 13 bases between. The germline V gene encodes CDR1 WSHSY and CDR2 SAAADI. Points from the study as a whole: Among clonotypes expanded in thyroid above 0.001, most were also found in blood.

Using RNA transcripts as the source, TCR beta CDR3 regions were amplified. TCR CDR3 regions were first amplified by RT-PCR with HTBI primers. One entry per CDR3 protein, called by TCRdb with MiXCR from the multiplex PCR reads. The sample records under 350,000 distinct CDR3 sequences, approximately 18% being singletons. The receptor was derived from a woman between 45 and 60 years old with Graves' hyperthyroidism. The sequenced sample was blood. The genes are TRBV10-2 and TRBJ1-5; no definite D call. The CDR3 nucleotides are TGCGCCAGCAGTGAATCGACCTTTACTAATCAGCCCCAGCATTTT. Amino acids: CASSESTFTNQPQHF.